Each of the 28 T cell receptor beta chains below was sequenced from the same sample in a study of control samples from healthy donors and cancer patients. Clones were sequenced by immunoSEQ multiplex PCR, and TCRdb holds only the in-frame ones, with some missing. The sample contains 120,000 or so clones, more than 70% of which appear only once. Sequenced input: blood. These receptors all stem from a man between 60 and 75 years old in good health.

This clone was detected only a few times. The chain recombines TRBV10-1 with TRBJ1-1, with a tentative D call TRBD1 (5 bases). Germline V CDR1 and CDR2: WNHNN, SYGVQD (reference sequence). The CDR3 extends over 13 amino acids. Trimming took off 3 bases at V and 3 bases at J, with 8 bases between the two ends. CDR3 sequence (DNA): TGCGCCAGCAGTGATCCGGGACACACTGAAGCTTTCTTT. Protein sequence: CASSDPGHTEAFF.

The V call is TRBV30, the J call TRBJ1-1; D is possibly TRBD1 (5 bases). In germline, CDR1 is GTSNPN, CDR2 SVGIG (reference sequence). V lost 3 bases and J 3 bases, leaving 14 bases between the germline ends. The CDR3 sequence is 14 residues long. As DNA, the CDR3 is TGTGCCTGGAGACGGAAGGGGCCCTACACTGAAGCTTTCTTT. Protein: CAWRRKGPYTEAFF.

V usage is TRBV11-2 and J usage is TRBJ1-2; maybe TRBD1 (6 bases). The germline V gene has CDR1 SGHAT and CDR2 FQNNGV. CDR3 length: 15 amino acids. Trimming left V 3 bases short and J 4 bases short, with 15 bases between. The CDR3 bases are TGTGCCAGCAGCTTGGGGGGGGCCGAGAGCTATGGCTACACCTTC. It specifies CASSLGGAESYGYTF.

The V and J genes are TRBV12-3 or TRBV12-4 and TRBJ1-1; D unresolved. Deletions cut 6 bases from V and 4 bases from J, with 12 bases between. CDR3 length: 13 residues. The DNA of the CDR3 is TGTGCCAGCAGGGCGGGGAGAACCACTGAAGCTTTCTTT. Amino acids: CASRAGRTTEAFF.

The genes are TRBV9 and TRBJ2-7; 9 bases are shared with TRBD2. Germline-derived CDR1 and CDR2 are SGDLS and YYNGEE. The CDR3 covers 16 residues. V dropped 0 bases and J dropped 2; count of bases not matched to a gene: 6. Here the CDR3 reads CASSVVPGLAAYEQYF. CDR3 in DNA: TGTGCCAGCAGCGTAGTCCCGGGACTAGCAGCCTACGAGCAGTACTTC. The complete variable domain, with remaining parts taken from reference TRBV9 and TRBJ2-7, reads DSGVTQTPKHLITATGQRVTLRCSPRSGDLSVYWYQQSLDQGLQFLIQYYNGEERAKGNILERFSAQQFPDLHSELNLSSLELGDSALYFCASSVVPGLAAYEQYFGPGTRLTVT.

The chain joins TRBV6-1 to TRBJ2-6; unclear D gene. CDR1 is MNHNS, CDR2 SASEGT, per germline. V was shortened by 3 bases and J by 2 bases, with 8 bases between the two germline ends. The CDR3 is 15 residues long. The CDR3 DNA follows: TGTGCCAGCAGTGATGGCCCGCCTGGGGCCAACGTCCTGACTTTC. Translation: CASSDGPPGANVLTF.

The gene calls are TRBV19 and TRBJ1-2; 12 bases agree with TRBD1. Looked up from germline, CDR1 is LNHDA and CDR2 is SQIVND (reference sequence). The CDR3 consists of 16 residues. The trim removed 5 bases at V and 4 bases at J, leaving 8 bases unmatched. The CDR3 nucleotides are TGTGCCAGTAGTGCCCCCGGGACAGGGGGCGGCTATGGCTACACCTTC. This sequence encodes CASSAPGTGGGYGYTF.

V is TRBV6-2 or TRBV6-3 and J is TRBJ2-7, with a possible D match to TRBD2 (5 bases). V shed 10 bases and J shed 1 base, with 23 bases lying between them. Germline-derived CDR1 and CDR2 are MNHEY and SVGEGT. CDR3 length: 16 amino acids. The CDR3 here is CATSFGVSLTSYEQYF. CDR3 coding DNA: TGTGCCACCAGCTTCGGGGTCAGCCTAACATCCTACGAGCAGTACTTC.

The rearrangement links TRBV28 to TRBJ1-2, with D possibly TRBD1 on 6 matching bases. This CDR3 region has 15 residues. V lost 8 bases, J lost 6 bases, and 22 bases lay in between. In germline, CDR1 is MDHEN, CDR2 SYDVKM. The CDR3 DNA reads TGTGCCAGCGGTCCCCCTGGGGGCAGGGACAATGGCTACACCTTC. Translation: CASGPPGGRDNGYTF.

The CDR3 reads CASSLDRVDSPLHF. The DNA for the CDR3 is TGCGCCAGCAGCTTAGACAGGGTGGATTCACCCCTCCACTTT. The gene calls are TRBV5-1 and TRBJ1-6, with 7 nucleotides matching TRBD1. Germline V gene sequence: CDR1 SGHRS, CDR2 YFSETQ. This CDR3 is 14 amino acids long. Trimming took 2 bases from V and 8 from J; bases not matched to a gene: 4.

V and J are TRBV6-2 or TRBV6-3 and TRBJ2-2, with D perhaps given as TRBD1 or TRBD2 (6 bases each). The germline V gene has CDR1 MNHEY and CDR2 SVGEGT. V was pared by 5 bases and J by 5 bases, with 12 bases between. The length of the CDR3 is 14 residues. CDR3 bases: TGTGCCAGCAGTCTAGGGGGGACAACCGGGGAGCTGTTTTTT. The encoded protein is CASSLGGTTGELFF.

A single count supports this clone. This sequence joins TRBV2 and TRBJ2-7; 10 positions match TRBD1. In germline, CDR1 is SNHLY, CDR2 FYNNEI. The CDR3 spans 15 residues. V lost 4 bases, J lost 6 bases, and 9 bases stayed unmatched. The CDR3 reads CASSAHSTGGSEQYF. Written as DNA, the CDR3 is TGTGCCAGCAGTGCTCACTCGACAGGGGGCAGCGAGCAGTACTTC.

This clone occurred a few times. The gene calls are TRBV9 and TRBJ2-1; 8 nucleotides match TRBD1. This CDR3 has 15 residues. V lost 2 bases, J lost 0 bases, and 1 base stayed unmatched. CDR1 and CDR2 from the germline V gene are SGDLS and YYNGEE. This CDR3 is CASSVGTGSYNEQFF. In DNA form, the CDR3 reads TGTGCCAGCAGCGTCGGGACAGGCTCCTACAATGAGCAGTTCTTC.

This sequence joins TRBV5-5 and TRBJ2-1, with TRBD1 as a possible D gene (5 bases). The ends were cut back, 2 bases at V and 7 bases at J, with 7 bases in the middle. This CDR3 spans 12 amino acids. From germline, CDR1 is SGHKS and CDR2 YYEKEE (reference sequence). CDR3 sequence reads: CASSFPGNEQFF. The CDR3 DNA follows: TGTGCCAGCAGCTTCCCAGGGAATGAGCAGTTCTTC. Looking up the rest from reference TRBV5-5 and TRBJ2-1 gives the full variable domain: DAGVTQSPTHLIKTRGQQVTLRCSPISGHKSVSWYQQVLGQGPQFIFQYYEKEERGRGNFPDRFSARQFPNYSSELNVNALLLGDSALYLCASSFPGNEQFFGPGTRLTVL.

V and J are TRBV28 and TRBJ2-2; a weak D match, TRBD2 (6 bases). From germline, CDR1 is MDHEN and CDR2 SYDVKM. This CDR3 contains 16 residues. The germline V and J ends were trimmed by 3 bases and 3 bases, with 14 bases remaining between them. CDR3 sequence: CASSFSHSGDTGELFF. The CDR3 DNA sequence: TGTGCCAGCAGTTTTAGCCACTCGGGAGACACCGGGGAGCTGTTTTTT.

J is TRBJ2-3 and V is TRBV18; perhaps TRBD2 as D (6 bases). The V and J ends lost 3 bases and 2 bases respectively, with 15 bases between them. CDR1 and CDR2 (germline): KGHSH, LQKENI. This CDR3 is 16 amino acids long. CDR3 DNA sequence: TGTGCCAGCTCACCGGGGGGACTTATTCTCACAGATACGCAGTATTTT. Its protein is CASSPGGLILTDTQYF.

A single count supports this clone. The J gene is TRBJ1-2, the V gene TRBV6-5; possibly TRBD1 for D (6 bases). The CDR3 has 15 amino acids. V lost 2 bases to trimming and J lost 0 bases, with 10 bases between them. Germline CDR1 is MNHEY and CDR2 is SVGAGI. The chain's CDR3 is CASSYGGLTNYGYTF. In DNA, the CDR3 is TGTGCCAGCAGTTACGGGGGGCTGACTAACTATGGCTACACCTTC.

This clone was observed once. J is TRBJ1-6 and V is TRBV3-1 (or the pseudogene TRBV3-2); 7 bases fit TRBD1. There are 14 residues in the CDR3. V dropped 4 bases and J dropped 7; count of bases not matched to a gene: 4. The V gene's germline CDR1 is LGHDT and CDR2 YNNKEL (reference sequence). CDR3 nucleotides: TGTGCCAGCAGCCCTGGACAGGCCAATTCACCCCTCCACTTT. It translates to CASSPGQANSPLHF.

The rearrangement links TRBV4-1 to TRBJ2-7, with TRBD1 matching over 11 bases. V lost 6 bases, J lost 6 bases, and 16 bases stayed unmatched. The CDR3 contains 17 residues. CDR1 is MGHRA, CDR2 YSYEKL, per germline. As DNA, the CDR3 is TGCGCCAGCAGTCGGCAGTTTGGACAGGGGGCTACGAGCGAGCAGTACTTC. It specifies CASSRQFGQGATSEQYF.

The J gene is TRBJ1-1, the V gene TRBV25-1; D gene ambiguous. CDR1 is MGHDK, CDR2 SYGVNS, per germline. V lost 5 bases and J 1 base, leaving 8 bases between the germline ends. CDR3 length equals 13 residues. CDR3 protein: CASSSLGNTEAFF. CDR3 nucleotide sequence: TGTGCCAGCAGTTCCCTGGGGAACACTGAAGCTTTCTTT. Based on the CDR3 plus reference TRBV25-1 and TRBJ1-1, the full variable domain is EADIYQTPRYLVIGTGKKITLECSQTMGHDKMYWYQQDPGMELHLIHYSYGVNSTEKGDLSSESTVSRIRTEHFPLTLESARPSHTSQYLCASSSLGNTEAFFGQGTRLTVV.

This chain uses TRBV28 with TRBJ2-3; 8 nucleotides align to TRBD1. V lost 4 bases to trimming and J lost 2 bases; unmatched junction nucleotides: 8. This CDR3 has 16 amino acids. Germline V gene data show CDR1 as MDHEN and CDR2 as SYDVKM. The DNA for the CDR3 is TGTGCCAGCAGTTCCCCCGACAGGGGCATCACAGATACGCAGTATTTT. It specifies CASSSPDRGITDTQYF.

This chain connects TRBV6-5 to TRBJ1-1; D gene uncertain. V shed 2 bases and J shed 6 bases, with 10 bases lying between them. This CDR3 comprises 13 residues. Germline V gene data show CDR1 as MNHEY and CDR2 as SVGAGI. CDR3 sequence (DNA): TGTGCCAGCAGTTACGATTCAGTGGCTGAAGCTTTCTTT. Translated, it gives CASSYDSVAEAFF.

The chain recombines TRBV5-8 with TRBJ2-3, with TRBD2 identical over 10 bases. V trimming: 0 bases; J trimming: 0 bases; junction bases outside the gene matches: 13. Germline V gene sequence: CDR1 SGHTS, CDR2 YDEGEE. The CDR3 is 20 residues long. CDR3 region: CASSLVLVASGGPSTDTQYF. The CDR3 bases are TGTGCCAGCAGCTTGGTACTGGTGGCTAGCGGGGGCCCTAGCACAGATACGCAGTATTTT.

As DNA, the CDR3 is TGTGCCAGCAGCTTAGACCTCGGGGGGACAGAGACCCAGTACTTC. Translation gives CASSLDLGGTETQYF. The gene calls are TRBV7-9 and TRBJ2-5, with TRBD2 matching over 7 bases. V lost 1 base, J lost 4 bases, and 6 bases stayed unmatched. The CDR3 sequence is 15 residues long. Germline V gene lookup returns CDR1 SEHNR and CDR2 FQNEAQ (reference sequence).

The CDR3 DNA follows: TGTGCCAGCAGTTTAGATCCCGCAATCGGATCACCCCTCCACTTT. Protein product: CASSLDPAIGSPLHF. The J gene is TRBJ1-6, the V gene TRBV28; D not certain. The CDR3 spans 15 residues. The V and J ends lost 2 bases and 10 bases respectively, with 15 bases between them. Germline lookup yields CDR1 MDHEN and CDR2 SYDVKM.

The chain couples TRBV27 to TRBJ1-2, with D unclear. CDR1 and CDR2 (germline): MNHEY, SMNVEV (reference sequence). The length of the CDR3 is 14 residues. Trimming removed 3 bases from V and 8 bases from J, with 16 bases in between. The CDR3 DNA is TGTGCCAGCAGTTTCGCAGGCCTTAGTCGGGGCTACACCTTC. Translating gives CASSFAGLSRGYTF.

The chain employs TRBV19 and TRBJ2-1; TRBD1 agrees at 11 bases. CDR3 length: 14 amino acids. V lost 5 bases and J lost 9; bases outside the gene matches: 6. Per the germline V gene, CDR1 is LNHDA and CDR2 is SQIVND (reference sequence). CDR3 sequence (DNA): TGTGCCAGTAGTTTGGGGACAGGGGGAACTGAGCAGTTCTTC. It encodes CASSLGTGGTEQFF. The complete variable domain, with remaining parts taken from reference TRBV19 and TRBJ2-1, reads DGGITQSPKYLFRKEGQNVTLSCEQNLNHDAMYWYRQDPGQGLRLIYYSQIVNDFQKGDIAEGYSVSREKKESFPLTVTSAQKNPTAFYLCASSLGTGGTEQFFGPGTRLTVL.

The chain uses TRBV19 and TRBJ1-2, with a weak D call TRBD1 (5 bases). The germline V and J ends were trimmed by 2 bases and 8 bases, with 6 bases remaining between them. CDR1 is LNHDA and CDR2 is SQIVND in the germline V gene (reference sequence). The CDR3 loop spans 11 amino acids. CDR3 DNA: TGTGCCAGTAGTATACAGGGAGGCTACACCTTC. Amino acid sequence: CASSIQGGYTF.